This is a list of T cell receptor beta chains from one sample in a study of graft-versus-host responses after intestinal transplantation. Produced via immunoSEQ multiplex PCR; TCRdb's table is partial and in-frame only. Counted here are just under 65,000 clones, roughly 90% occurring once; the ten biggest clones make up 1.5% to 2%. Sequencing was performed on ileum tissue, taken roughly 390 days after transplant. These TCRs come from a human patient who received an intestinal transplant, so some T cells may come from the graft donor. Both conserved end residues are trimmed from each CDR3. D genes are given only for firm matches.

cdr3_aa	v_call	j_call	d_call
ASSSLAGTDTQY	TRBV6-5	TRBJ2-3	-
ASSLGQGEAF	TRBV7-9	TRBJ1-1	TRBD1
ASSSSGSTYQETQY	TRBV5-6	TRBJ2-5	-
ASSFGQKAF	TRBV27	TRBJ1-1	-
SVEEYLAGGPGELF	TRBV29-1	TRBJ2-2	TRBD2
ASSLPGTLNTKAF	TRBV7-9	TRBJ1-1	-
ASSETGTTYEQY	TRBV5-1	TRBJ2-7	TRBD2
ASSQSNYGYT	TRBV4-2	TRBJ1-2	-
ASSLAQDLQETQY	TRBV11-2	TRBJ2-5	-
ASSLVTGIYGYT	TRBV11-2	TRBJ1-2	-
ASSFSSGRSSYEQY	TRBV7-3	TRBJ2-7	-
ASLEVGGSYEQY	TRBV6-5	TRBJ2-7	-
ASSLVLLGQGEAF	TRBV7-2	TRBJ1-1	-
ASSDNYGYT	TRBV10-2	TRBJ1-2	-
ASSIDEDQPQH	TRBV5-1	TRBJ1-5	-
ASSMTGRGTEAF	TRBV5-5	TRBJ1-1	TRBD1
ASSQEAGRGYGSPLH	TRBV4-1	TRBJ1-6	-
ASRPGLAGGNEQF	TRBV6-5	TRBJ2-1	TRBD2
ASSPETGQGGKLF	TRBV18	TRBJ1-4	TRBD1
ASSPYPGQVFGYT	TRBV6-5	TRBJ1-2	TRBD1
ASSYGGGGYGYT	TRBV6-5	TRBJ1-2	-
ASSQPPLRGLDEKLF	TRBV4-1	TRBJ1-4	-
ASSLGGSSYEQY	TRBV28	TRBJ2-7	-
ASIRTSGVQETQY	TRBV2	TRBJ2-5	TRBD2
ASSIGSGYGYT	TRBV19	TRBJ1-2	-
ANSLGQGRAEAF	TRBV5-6	TRBJ1-1	-
ASTEGTLAYNEQF	TRBV2	TRBJ2-1	-
ASNNTKRDGTGNTIY	TRBV6-4	TRBJ1-3	-
ASSWTGEDYEQY	TRBV19	TRBJ2-7	-
ASSAVPRNTGELF	TRBV6-5	TRBJ2-2	-
ASSPLRTTGTQETQY	TRBV5-1	TRBJ2-5	-
ATSGSGTQQETQY	TRBV15	TRBJ2-5	-
ASSRDWNSEQY	TRBV11-2	TRBJ2-7	-
ASSPPGTSPRNTDTQY	TRBV9	TRBJ2-3	TRBD2
ASSLSIRDGFGRELYTQY	TRBV28	TRBJ2-3	TRBD2
ASSAGGIGSYEQY	TRBV27	TRBJ2-7	TRBD2